A selection of T cell receptor beta chains follows, all from one sample in a study of T cell changes during pregnancy in multiple sclerosis. The table came from immunoSEQ multiplex PCR; TCRdb's copy has only in-frame clones and leaves some out. The top ten clones hold around 0.43% of a sample with fewer than 35,000 clones, about 92% of them seen once. The starting material was CD4+ T cells from peripheral blood mononuclear cells, obtained after pregnancy. These receptors all stem from a female donor with multiple sclerosis, enrolled in a pregnancy study. Each CDR3 is given with its conserved first and last residue. The D gene is left open where the match is weak. The size entry is marked missing in some rows and otherwise reads once, few, many or a size class.

j_call	clone_size	v_call	d_call	cdr3_nt	cdr3_aa
TRBJ1-2	-	TRBV7-2	TRBD1	TGTGCCAGCAGCCGATGGGACCGGGACAGAGGTGGAGGCTACACCTTC	CASSRWDRDRGGGYTF
TRBJ2-7	once	TRBV7-9	TRBD1	TGTGCCAGCAGCGACAGGGGGCCCTACGAGCAGTACTTC	CASSDRGPYEQYF
TRBJ1-1	-	TRBV13	-	TGTGCCAGCAGCTTAGCCGCGGGACGGATACTAAACACTGAAGCTTTCTTT	CASSLAAGRILNTEAFF
TRBJ1-2	-	TRBV7-8	-	TGTGCCAGCAGCCCCATCAGAGGTAGCTATGGCTACACCTTC	CASSPIRGSYGYTF
TRBJ2-7	-	TRBV5-1	TRBD1	TGCGCCAGCAGCTTGGGGGACAGGTCCTACGAGCAGTACTTC	CASSLGDRSYEQYF
TRBJ1-4	-	TRBV19	-	TGTGCCAGTAGCCGGGGACTTGCAACTAATGAAAAACTGTTTTTT	CASSRGLATNEKLFF
TRBJ2-5	-	TRBV27	TRBD2	TGTGCCAGCAGTCCCGACGTCGGGGGGACAGAGACCCAGTACTTC	CASSPDVGGTETQYF
TRBJ2-2	-	TRBV29-1	-	TGCAGCGTTGAAGTCCCCGAAGAGACTGCGAACACCGGGGAGCTGTTTTTT	CSVEVPEETANTGELFF
TRBJ2-1	-	TRBV7-9	TRBD2	TGTGCCAGCAGCTTGCCCCCCCGACTAGCGGTAGGCAATGAGCAGTTCTTC	CASSLPPRLAVGNEQFF
TRBJ2-2	-	TRBV7-3	TRBD2	TGTGCCAGCAGTCGGGGGGACGATTTGAACACCGGGGAGCTGTTTTTT	CASSRGDDLNTGELFF
TRBJ1-2	-	TRBV27	TRBD1	TGTGCCACCGGGACAGGGATCTATGGCTACACCTTC	CATGTGIYGYTF
TRBJ1-4	-	TRBV18	-	TGTGCCAGCTCACCTGGGACAAGAACCAATGAAAAACTGTTTTTT	CASSPGTRTNEKLFF
TRBJ1-3	-	TRBV5-5	-	TGTGCCAGCAGCAAACAGGGACCTGGAAACACCATATATTTT	CASSKQGPGNTIYF
TRBJ2-5	-	TRBV6-1	-	TGTGCCAGCAGTGAAGCGCTCGGGAGAGAAGAGACCCAGTACTTC	CASSEALGREETQYF
TRBJ2-1	-	TRBV11-2	TRBD1	TGTGCCAGCAGCACATCAACCGGGACAGGTACCTACAATGAGCAGTTCTTC	CASSTSTGTGTYNEQFF
TRBJ1-5	-	TRBV19	TRBD1	TGTGCCAGTAGTAAGACAGGGGCAGGGCAGCCCCAGCATTTT	CASSKTGAGQPQHF
TRBJ2-5	-	TRBV9	-	TGTGCCAGCAGCGTATACGGCGGGGAGGAGACCCAGTACTTC	CASSVYGGEETQYF
TRBJ2-1	-	TRBV7-3	TRBD2	TGTGCCAGCAGCCCCGGGACTAGCGGGGCTAGCTCCTACAATGAGCAGTTCTTC	CASSPGTSGASSYNEQFF
TRBJ2-7	once	TRBV6-5	-	TGTGCCAGCAGTTACCAACAGGGAGCCTCCTACGAGCAGTACTTC	CASSYQQGASYEQYF
TRBJ1-1	-	TRBV19	TRBD1	TGTGCCAGCGGAGGGGGCAGAGGCACTGAAGCTTTCTTT	CASGGGRGTEAFF
TRBJ2-3	-	TRBV7-2	TRBD2	TGTGCCAGCAGCTCCCGGACTAGCGGGACAGATACGCAGTATTTT	CASSSRTSGTDTQYF
TRBJ2-4	-	TRBV19	TRBD2	TGTGCCAGTAGTATAAGTCTAGCGGCGTGGGATGCCAAAAACATTCAGTACTTC	CASSISLAAWDAKNIQYF
TRBJ2-2	-	TRBV11-3	-	TGTGCCAGCAGCTTAGACGGGACCGGGGAGCTGTTTTTT	CASSLDGTGELFF
TRBJ2-2	-	TRBV6-5	TRBD2	TGTGCCACCTGCGGACTAGCGGGGAACACCGGGGAGCTGTTTTTT	CATCGLAGNTGELFF
TRBJ2-3	-	TRBV6-5	TRBD1	TGTGCCAGCAGTTACCGGGGACAGGGGAAAGGAGATACGCAGTATTTT	CASSYRGQGKGDTQYF
TRBJ1-5	once	TRBV5-1	TRBD1	TGCGCCAGCAGCCTCGGGACAGGGGATAGAAATCAGCCCCAGCATTTT	CASSLGTGDRNQPQHF
TRBJ2-2	-	TRBV9	TRBD1	TGTGCCAGCAGCCCTTCTGGGACAGGGGGCAGTGGCACCGGGGAGCTGTTTTTT	CASSPSGTGGSGTGELFF
TRBJ2-5	-	TRBV2	TRBD2	TGTGCCAGCAGTGAAATCGAGGCTTCTAGCGGGACCCAGTACTTC	CASSEIEASSGTQYF
TRBJ2-3	-	TRBV27	-	TGTGCCAGCAGGCACCCACCCGGCACTAGTAATCATACGCAGTATTTT	CASRHPPGTSNHTQYF
TRBJ1-3	-	TRBV21-1	-	TGTGCCAGCAGCAAAGCGCGGGTTCTATGGAGCTCTGGAAACACCATATATTTT	CASSKARVLWSSGNTIYF
TRBJ2-7	once	TRBV5-4	-	TGTGCCAGCAGCTTGGAAGTCGGGACATTCTACGAGCAGTACTTC	CASSLEVGTFYEQYF
TRBJ1-5	once	TRBV15	TRBD1	TGTGCCACCAGCAGAGATAACAGGGGACAAGGGACACAGCATTTT	CATSRDNRGQGTQHF
TRBJ2-5	-	TRBV4-3	TRBD1	TGCGCCAGCAGCCAAGCCCGGACAGGGGGAGGGGGGACCCAGTACTTC	CASSQARTGGGGTQYF
TRBJ1-3	-	TRBV6-1	TRBD1	TGTGCCAGCAGCGGAACAGGGGATTCTGGAAACACCATATATTTT	CASSGTGDSGNTIYF
TRBJ2-2	-	TRBV18	TRBD1	TGTGCCAGCTCACCAAGACGGACAGGGACGAACACCGGGGAGCTGTTTTTT	CASSPRRTGTNTGELFF
TRBJ2-6	few	TRBV5-6	TRBD1	TGTGCCAGCAGCTTCTGGACAGGTTCCTCTGGGGCCAACGTCCTGACTTTC	CASSFWTGSSGANVLTF
TRBJ2-2	-	TRBV27	TRBD2	TGTGCCAGCAGTTTGGGACTAGCGGGGGGGACCGGGGAGCTGTTTTTT	CASSLGLAGGTGELFF
TRBJ1-6	-	TRBV19	TRBD1	TGTGCCAGTAGCAAGCGACCGGGACAGGGGCAAAATTCACCCCTCCACTTT	CASSKRPGQGQNSPLHF